The 14 T cell receptor beta chains presented below share a single source sample, sequenced in a study of OX40 agonist ivuxolimab in advanced cancers. The method was immunoSEQ multiplex PCR; TCRdb's version includes in-frame clones alone and lacks a portion of them. The repertoire holds about 64,000 clones, with almost 85% as singletons. The sample here was CD4+ or CD8+ T cells sorted from blood, taken in a trial of the OX40 agonist ivuxolimab. These receptors originate from an adult with an advanced solid tumor such as melanoma, head and neck, liver or kidney cancer.

The CDR3 spells CASSPRTESNYGYTF. CDR3 DNA: TGTGCCAGCTCACCACGCACGGAGAGTAACTATGGCTACACCTTC. The chain has TRBV18 and TRBJ1-2; D gene uncertain. Germline loops: CDR1 KGHSH, CDR2 LQKENI. This CDR3 has 15 amino acids. Trimming removed 1 base from V and 1 base from J, with 10 bases in between.

This clone was detected once. The chain uses TRBV2 and TRBJ2-1, with D tentatively TRBD2 (6 bases). This CDR3 is built from 14 residues. Germline CDR1 SNHLY, CDR2 FYNNEI. Trimming removed 3 bases from V and 2 bases from J, with 8 bases in between. The CDR3, as DNA: TGTGCCAGCAGTGAGCGGGGTGCCTACAATGAGCAGTTCTTC. This sequence encodes CASSERGAYNEQFF.

This clone was seen a few times. This chain connects TRBV18 to TRBJ1-6; a possible D gene is TRBD1 (6 bases). The CDR3 contains 15 residues. The germline V and J ends were trimmed by 4 bases and 2 bases, with 9 bases remaining between them. The germline V gene has CDR1 KGHSH and CDR2 LQKENI. CDR3 sequence (DNA): TGTGCCAGCTCACTACAGGGAGCCTATAATTCACCCCTCCACTTT. It encodes CASSLQGAYNSPLHF.

The chain has TRBV7-9 and TRBJ2-3; perhaps TRBD2 as D (5 bases). CDR3 length: 19 residues. The ends were cut back, 0 bases at V and 1 base at J, with 20 bases in the middle. CDR1 and CDR2 from the germline V gene are SEHNR and FQNEAQ (reference sequence). Here the CDR3 reads CASSLARVWTEIGTDTQYF. CDR3 sequence (DNA): TGTGCCAGCAGCTTAGCGAGAGTCTGGACTGAAATCGGCACAGATACGCAGTATTTT.

The V gene is TRBV18, the J gene TRBJ2-3; no firm D call. Trimming stripped 2 bases from V and 3 bases from J, with 3 bases between. This CDR3 has 12 amino acids. Germline lookup yields CDR1 KGHSH and CDR2 LQKENI. CDR3 DNA sequence: TGTGCCAGCTCACCAACGACAGATACGCAGTATTTT. Translated, it gives CASSPTTDTQYF.

This chain links TRBV2 with TRBJ1-5; the match to TRBD1 covers 10 bases. V lost 7 bases and J lost 5; bases outside the gene matches: 2. The CDR3 is made up of 13 amino acids. Germline V gene sequence: CDR1 SNHLY, CDR2 FYNNEI. CDR3 nucleotides: TGTGCCAGCACCGGGACAGGGGATCAGCCCCAGCATTTT. Translating gives CASTGTGDQPQHF.

The V and J genes are TRBV9 and TRBJ2-1, with 8 bases that match TRBD2. Germline CDR1 SGDLS, CDR2 YYNGEE. V was pared by 0 bases and J by 4 bases, with 9 bases of the junction left unmatched. The CDR3 is 17 residues long. CDR3 bases: TGTGCCAGCAGCGTAGGAGTCCGGGGGGGCCAATACAATGAGCAGTTCTTC. Translating it yields CASSVGVRGGQYNEQFF.

CDR3: CASRGRTGGFYEQYF. CDR3 in DNA: TGTGCCAGCAGAGGGCGGACAGGGGGCTTCTACGAGCAGTACTTC. The chain employs TRBV28 and TRBJ2-7; 11 bases fit TRBD1. CDR3 length equals 15 residues. CDR1 is MDHEN, CDR2 SYDVKM, per germline. With 6 bases clipped from V and 3 bases from J, the junction kept 7 bases outside the gene matches.

The J gene is TRBJ2-1, the V gene TRBV7-9; TRBD1 aligns across 10 bases. The trim removed 2 bases at V and 7 bases at J, leaving 5 bases unmatched. This CDR3 is 15 amino acids long. The germline V gene encodes CDR1 SEHNR and CDR2 FQNEAQ (reference sequence). The chain's CDR3 is CASSLPGQGSNEQFF. The CDR3 bases are TGTGCCAGCAGCTTACCGGGACAGGGGTCGAATGAGCAGTTCTTC. Using reference TRBV7-9 and TRBJ2-1 for the parts outside the CDR3, the full variable domain is DTGVSQNPRHKITKRGQNVTFRCDPISEHNRLYWYRQTLGQGPEFLTYFQNEAQLEKSRLLSDRFSAERPKGSFSTLEIQRTEQGDSAMYLCASSLPGQGSNEQFFGPGTRLTVL.

This clone was found a few times. The chain recombines TRBV19 with TRBJ2-3, with 13 bases fitting TRBD2. The V segment lost 5 bases and the J segment 5 bases; nucleotides outside the gene matches: 7. The CDR3 loop spans 16 amino acids. Per germline, CDR1 LNHDA and CDR2 SQIVND (reference sequence). The CDR3 DNA sequence: TGTGCCAGTAGTTTTGGGACTAGCGGGGAGAGAGATACGCAGTATTTT. This encodes CASSFGTSGERDTQYF.

The chain employs TRBV5-5 and TRBJ2-7; D is perhaps TRBD1 (5 bases). CDR1 is SGHKS, CDR2 YYEKEE, per germline (reference sequence). The CDR3 has 15 residues. Trimming shortened V by 4 bases and J by 2 bases, and 16 bases separated the two germline ends. The CDR3 here is CASSATGSPPYEQYF. The DNA of the CDR3 is TGTGCCAGCAGCGCCACAGGTTCCCCTCCCTACGAGCAGTACTTC.

V usage is TRBV28 and J usage is TRBJ1-2, with TRBD1 identical over 8 bases. CDR1 is MDHEN and CDR2 is SYDVKM in the germline V gene. V lost 7 bases, J lost 4 bases, and 14 bases stayed unmatched. The CDR3 covers 16 residues. CDR3 sequence: CASTLWGQEGGYGYTF. The CDR3 DNA sequence: TGTGCCAGCACCCTATGGGGACAGGAGGGGGGCTATGGCTACACCTTC.

The chain couples TRBV27 to TRBJ2-5; no reliable D call. The CDR3 consists of 14 residues. Germline-derived CDR1 and CDR2 are MNHEY and SMNVEV (reference sequence). Trimming removed 5 bases from V and 0 bases from J, with 10 bases in between. CDR3 residues: CASSSPAYQETQYF. DNA for the CDR3: TGTGCCAGCAGTAGCCCGGCGTACCAAGAGACCCAGTACTTC.

The chain recombines TRBV2 with TRBJ2-5; 11 bases are shared with TRBD2. The CDR3 is 16 residues long. Germline V lookup: CDR1 SNHLY, CDR2 FYNNEI. V was clipped by 3 bases and J by 4 bases; unmatched bases: 7. This chain's CDR3 is CASSDFGTSGLETQYF. In DNA form, the CDR3 reads TGTGCCAGCAGTGACTTTGGGACTAGCGGTTTAGAGACCCAGTACTTC.